The T cell receptor beta chain under discussion was sequenced for a study of blood T cell repertoires in COVID-19. In the study overall: Material from acute and convalescent COVID-19 was sourced from the United States, Italy and Spain. T cells, B-cell-depleted T cells, or PBMCs supplied cDNA or gDNA.

In the source study's methods: Estimates of nucleated cell counts were drawn from the amplification of reference gene primers. Clones were read by immunoSEQ multiplex PCR, and TCRdb kept only the in-frame ones, dropping some. V, J and clone size derive from that table, while D and trimming were established from the DNA sequence. The data contain 200,000 or so clones, roughly 85% of them singletons. CDR3 length equals 12 residues. Germline V gives CDR1 SGHRS, CDR2 YFSETQ. The V end was cut by 4 bases, the J end by 7 bases, with 9 bases between. This clonotype originated in a man over 45 who had recovered from COVID-19. Material for sequencing was peripheral blood. The J gene is TRBJ2-1, the V gene TRBV5-1, with D possibly matching TRBD2 (6 bases). The CDR3 here is CASSRDFNEQFF. The DNA for the CDR3 is TGCGCCAGCAGCCGGGACTTTAATGAGCAGTTCTTC.